This TCR beta chain stems from a study of early T cells in non-severe SARS-CoV-2 infection. The wider study: Chains were unpaired, as sequencing was done on bulk RNA from unsorted whole blood. Findings of the study overall: A preference for anti-spike CD8 responses marked VDJdb matching, which missed private and CD4 specificities.

The protocol attached unique molecular identifiers to individual cDNA molecules. Each CDR3 protein is one row after TCRdb ran MiXCR on the 5' RACE reads. The top ten clones hold 2.9% of a sample with around 60,000 distinct CDR3 sequences, about 11% of them seen once. Trimming removed 4 bases from V and 1 base from J, with 11 bases in between. CDR3 length equals 15 residues. The germline gives CDR1 MNHNS, CDR2 SASEGT. This clonotype was recorded at least ten times. Its antigen is not identified. V is TRBV6-1 and J is TRBJ2-1; D assignment may be TRBD1 or TRBD2 (5 bases each). The clonotype comes from an adult who was a healthcare worker with PCR-confirmed SARS-CoV-2 infection or an uninfected control (not recorded which). The sequencing here drew on whole blood, taken at baseline. The CDR3 sequence: CASSAPRGSYNEQFF. CDR3 in DNA: TGTGCCAGCAGTGCACCGAGGGGATCCTACAATGAGCAGTTCTTC.